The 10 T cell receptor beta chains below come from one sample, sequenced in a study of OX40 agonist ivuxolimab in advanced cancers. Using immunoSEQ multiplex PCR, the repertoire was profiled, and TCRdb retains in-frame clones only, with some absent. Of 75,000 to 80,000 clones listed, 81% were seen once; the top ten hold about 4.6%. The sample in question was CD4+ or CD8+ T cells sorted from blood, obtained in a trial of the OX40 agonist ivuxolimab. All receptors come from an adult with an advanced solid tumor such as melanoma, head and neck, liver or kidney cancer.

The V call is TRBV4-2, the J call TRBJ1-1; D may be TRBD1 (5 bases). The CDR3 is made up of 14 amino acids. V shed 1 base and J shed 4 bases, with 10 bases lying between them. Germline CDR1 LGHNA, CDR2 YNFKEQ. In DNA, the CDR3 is TGTGCCAGCAGCCAAGTCGAAAGGGGCACTGAAGCTTTCTTT. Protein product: CASSQVERGTEAFF.

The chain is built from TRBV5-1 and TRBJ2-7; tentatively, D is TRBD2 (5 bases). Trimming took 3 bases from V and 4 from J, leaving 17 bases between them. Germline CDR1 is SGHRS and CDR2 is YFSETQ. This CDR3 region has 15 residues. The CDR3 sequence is CASSSGFSAEYEQYF. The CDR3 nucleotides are TGCGCCAGCAGCTCCGGATTTAGCGCGGAGTACGAGCAGTACTTC. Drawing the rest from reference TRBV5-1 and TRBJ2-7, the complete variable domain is KAGVTQTPRYLIKTRGQQVTLSCSPISGHRSVSWYQQTPGQGLQFLFEYFSETQRNKGNFPGRFSGRQFSNSRSEMNVSTLELGDSALYLCASSSGFSAEYEQYFGPGTRLTVT.

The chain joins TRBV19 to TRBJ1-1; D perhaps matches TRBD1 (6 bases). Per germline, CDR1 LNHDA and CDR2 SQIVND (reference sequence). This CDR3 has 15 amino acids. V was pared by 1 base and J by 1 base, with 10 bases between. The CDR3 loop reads CASSIGRGQNTEAFF. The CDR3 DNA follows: TGTGCCAGTAGTATAGGGAGGGGACAGAACACTGAAGCTTTCTTT.

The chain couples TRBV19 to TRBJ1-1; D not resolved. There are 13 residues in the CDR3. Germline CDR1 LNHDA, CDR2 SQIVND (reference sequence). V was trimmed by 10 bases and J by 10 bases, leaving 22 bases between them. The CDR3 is CATYSELPTVAFF. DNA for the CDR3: TGTGCCACCTATTCAGAACTCCCCACGGTAGCTTTCTTT.

Written as DNA, the CDR3 is TGCGCCAGCAGTAATCTCCAAGGGCCCGGGAACACTGAAGCTTTCTTT. Its translation is CASSNLQGPGNTEAFF. The gene calls are TRBV10-1 and TRBJ1-1; D uncertain. Germline V gene lookup returns CDR1 WNHNN and CDR2 SYGVQD (reference sequence). V dropped 5 bases and J dropped 1 base, with 17 bases sitting between them. This CDR3 has 16 amino acids.

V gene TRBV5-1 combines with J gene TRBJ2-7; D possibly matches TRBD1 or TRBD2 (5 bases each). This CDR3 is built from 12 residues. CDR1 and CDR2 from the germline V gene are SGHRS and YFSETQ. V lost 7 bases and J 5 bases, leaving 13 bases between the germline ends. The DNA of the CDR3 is TGCGCCAGCTCAGCTCTGGGGGACGAGCAGTACTTC. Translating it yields CASSALGDEQYF.

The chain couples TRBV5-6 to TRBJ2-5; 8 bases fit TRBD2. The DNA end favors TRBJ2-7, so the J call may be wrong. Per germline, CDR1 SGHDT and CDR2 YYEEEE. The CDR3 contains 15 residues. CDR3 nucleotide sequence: TGTGCCAGCAGCCTCCGGGGGACTAGAATCCACGAGCAGTACTTC. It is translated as CASSLRGTRIHEQYF.

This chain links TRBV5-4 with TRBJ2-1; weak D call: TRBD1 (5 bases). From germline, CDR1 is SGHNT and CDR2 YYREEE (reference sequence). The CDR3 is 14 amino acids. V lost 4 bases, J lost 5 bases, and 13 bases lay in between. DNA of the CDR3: TGTGCCAGCAGCCAGGGTGGCAGTAACAATGAGCAGTTCTTC. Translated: CASSQGGSNNEQFF. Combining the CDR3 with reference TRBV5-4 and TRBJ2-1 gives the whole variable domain ETGVTQSPTHLIKTRGQQVTLRCSSQSGHNTVSWYQQALGQGPQFIFQYYREEENGRGNFPPRFSGLQFPNYSSELNVNALELDDSALYLCASSQGGSNNEQFFGPGTRLTVL.

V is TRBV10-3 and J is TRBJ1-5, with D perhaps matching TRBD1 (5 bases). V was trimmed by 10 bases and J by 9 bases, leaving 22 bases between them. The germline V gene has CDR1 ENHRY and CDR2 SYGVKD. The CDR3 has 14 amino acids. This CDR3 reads CATQRDSEGAPQHF. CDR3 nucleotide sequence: TGTGCCACCCAGAGGGACTCTGAGGGAGCGCCCCAGCATTTT.

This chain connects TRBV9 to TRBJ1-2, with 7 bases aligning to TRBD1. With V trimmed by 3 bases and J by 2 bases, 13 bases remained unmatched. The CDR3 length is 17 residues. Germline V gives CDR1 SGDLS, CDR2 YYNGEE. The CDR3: CASSAPEGGAENYGYTF. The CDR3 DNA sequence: TGTGCCAGCAGCGCCCCGGAAGGGGGCGCGGAGAACTATGGCTACACCTTC.